This is a list of T cell receptor beta chains from one sample in a study of blood T cell repertoires in COVID-19. Clones were sequenced by immunoSEQ multiplex PCR, and TCRdb holds only the in-frame ones, with some missing. Among over 150,000 clones, about four fifths were seen once, and the ten largest hold roughly 2%. Source material: peripheral blood. All receptors derive from a woman of 80 years or more with acute or convalescent COVID-19. Each CDR3 is given with its conserved first and last residue. The D gene is left open where the match is weak. Expanded clones get a size class; other rows say once, few or many, or leave the size out.

D gene	V gene	J gene	CDR3 length	clone size	CDR3 DNA	CDR3 protein
NA	TRBV18	TRBJ2-5	14	NA	TGTGCCAGCTCACCAGGCAGGTCCGCGGAGACCCAGTACTTC	CASSPGRSAETQYF
NA	TRBV5-1	TRBJ2-7	14	NA	TGCGCCAGCAGCCCTCGGACAGATCGTGGCTGGCAGTACTTC	CASSPRTDRGWQYF
NA	TRBV29-1	TRBJ2-5	12	NA	TGCAGCGTTGAAGCAGGCCAAGAGACCCAGTACTTC	CSVEAGQETQYF
TRBD1	TRBV9	TRBJ1-2	15	NA	TGTGCCAGCAGCGGCGCGGGACAGTATAACTATGGCTACACCTTC	CASSGAGQYNYGYTF
TRBD2	TRBV14	TRBJ2-1	15	NA	TGTGCCAGCAGCCTGGGGACTAGCTCTTACAATGAGCAGTTCTTC	CASSLGTSSYNEQFF
NA	TRBV7-2	TRBJ1-3	16	NA	TGTGCCAGCAGCTTAGGCAGCAGGGGTACTGGAAACACCATATATTTT	CASSLGSRGTGNTIYF
NA	TRBV19	TRBJ1-2	15	NA	TGTGCCAGTAGTATATTTACATCAGTGGACTATGGCTACACCTTC	CASSIFTSVDYGYTF
NA	TRBV5-1	TRBJ2-3	15	NA	TGCGCCAGCAGCTTGGGCGGGCCTAGCACAGATACGCAGTATTTT	CASSLGGPSTDTQYF
TRBD1	TRBV15	TRBJ2-7	14	NA	TGTGCCACCAGCACCCCCCGGGACAGGGACGAGCAGTACTTC	CATSTPRDRDEQYF
TRBD1	TRBV28	TRBJ1-6	16	NA	TGTGCCAGCAGTTTATTCACAGGGGCTAGAAATTCACCCCTCCACTTT	CASSLFTGARNSPLHF
NA	TRBV6-2/TRBV6-3	TRBJ2-2	16	few	TGTGCCAGCAGTTACACCCCACTAGTCCCCACCGGGGAGCTGTTTTTT	CASSYTPLVPTGELFF
NA	TRBV9	TRBJ2-5	14	NA	TGTGCCAGCTCGTTTACAGGGTCCGATGAGACCCAGTACTTC	CASSFTGSDETQYF
NA	TRBV6-4	TRBJ2-5	14	NA	TGTGCCAGCAGGACCAAGAGGGGGCAAGAGACCCAGTACTTC	CASRTKRGQETQYF
NA	TRBV29-1	TRBJ2-7	12	NA	TGCAGCGTTACAACCGGGACCTACGAGCAGTACTTC	CSVTTGTYEQYF
TRBD1	TRBV28	TRBJ1-5	16	NA	TGTGCCAGCAGAGGAACAGGGGCTGGCAGCAATCAGCCCCAGCATTTT	CASRGTGAGSNQPQHF
TRBD1	TRBV28	TRBJ1-2	13	NA	TGTGCCAGCAGTTGGGGACAGATCTATGGCTACACCTTC	CASSWGQIYGYTF
NA	TRBV5-4	TRBJ1-6	15	NA	TGTGCCACTACATTAGGAGGGTGGGATAATTCACCCCTCCACTTT	CATTLGGWDNSPLHF
NA	TRBV4-3	TRBJ2-1	15	NA	TGCGCCAGCAGCAACGAAAGGACAGTGTACAATGAGCAGTTCTTC	CASSNERTVYNEQFF
NA	TRBV25-1	TRBJ1-6	16	NA	TGTGCCAGCAGTGACCCAGGGGACATCTATAATTCACCCCTCCACTTT	CASSDPGDIYNSPLHF
NA	TRBV6-5	TRBJ1-5	13	once	TGTGCCAGCACTCGGGAAGGAAATCAGCCCCAGCATTTT	CASTREGNQPQHF
NA	TRBV27	TRBJ1-5	13	NA	TGTGCCAGCAGCCACAAAGAAAATCAGCCCCAGCATTTT	CASSHKENQPQHF
TRBD1	TRBV2	TRBJ2-3	14	NA	TGTGCCAGCAGGATAACAGGGGTGGGAGATACGCAGTATTTT	CASRITGVGDTQYF
TRBD2	TRBV28	TRBJ2-5	12	NA	TGTGCAGCAGCGGGGGGAGGTGTGACCCAGTACTTC	CAAAGGGVTQYF
TRBD1	TRBV2	TRBJ1-6	15	few	TGTGCCAGCAGTGATGACAGGGCGGGCAATTCACCCCTCCACTTT	CASSDDRAGNSPLHF
NA	TRBV7-9	TRBJ2-2	15	NA	TGTGCCAGCACCACCCCGGGGAAGGGCACCGGGGAGCTGTTTTTT	CASTTPGKGTGELFF
NA	TRBV5-1	TRBJ2-5	15	NA	TGCGCCAGCAGCTTGACCGGGAAAGGGCGAGAGACCCAGTACTTC	CASSLTGKGRETQYF
TRBD2	TRBV13	TRBJ2-7	17	NA	TGTGCCAGCAGCTTAGTGCTAGCGGGGGGCCCATCCTACGAGCAGTACTTC	CASSLVLAGGPSYEQYF
TRBD2	TRBV5-4	TRBJ2-3	14	NA	TGTGCCAGCAGCACGGGACTAGTTACAGATACGCAGTATTTT	CASSTGLVTDTQYF
NA	TRBV3-1/TRBV3-2	TRBJ1-2	13	medium-sized	TGTGCCAGCAGCGTACAGGGTTCCTATGGCTACACCTTC	CASSVQGSYGYTF
TRBD2	TRBV11-2	TRBJ2-5	16	NA	TGTGCCAGCAGCTTAGTACCCCTCGGGGGGGTTGAGACCCAGTACTTC	CASSLVPLGGVETQYF
TRBD2	TRBV10-3	TRBJ2-5	14	NA	TGTGCCATCGGAAGCGGGGGGTTCCAAGAGACCCAGTACTTC	CAIGSGGFQETQYF
TRBD2	TRBV5-4	TRBJ2-1	15	NA	TGTGCCAGCAGCTTGGCCGTCGGGGGGTTCAATGAGCAGTTCTTC	CASSLAVGGFNEQFF
NA	TRBV7-2	TRBJ1-2	13	NA	TGTGCCAGCAGCTTAGAGGGGCGTAGTGGCTACACCTTC	CASSLEGRSGYTF
NA	TRBV7-2	TRBJ1-4	16	NA	TGTGCCAGCAGCTTAAATACTTTGCGGGGGGACGAAAAACTGTTTTTT	CASSLNTLRGDEKLFF
TRBD2	TRBV28	TRBJ2-3	16	NA	TGTGCCAGCAGTTTATCAGCTAGCGGGTTCACAGATACGCAGTATTTT	CASSLSASGFTDTQYF